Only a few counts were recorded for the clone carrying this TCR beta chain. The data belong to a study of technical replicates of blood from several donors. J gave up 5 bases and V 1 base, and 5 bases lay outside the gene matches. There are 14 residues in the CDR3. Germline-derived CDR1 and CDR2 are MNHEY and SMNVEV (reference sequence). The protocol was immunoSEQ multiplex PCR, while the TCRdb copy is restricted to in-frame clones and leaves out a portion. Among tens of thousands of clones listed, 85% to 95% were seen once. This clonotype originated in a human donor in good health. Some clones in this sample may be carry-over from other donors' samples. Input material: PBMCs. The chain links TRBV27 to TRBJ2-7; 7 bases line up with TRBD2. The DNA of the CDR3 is TGTGCCAGCAGTTTATTGGGGGGGGGTAACGAGCAGTACTTC. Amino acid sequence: CASSLLGGGNEQYF.